This entry describes one T cell receptor beta chain. This sample was included in a study of blood T cell repertoires in COVID-19. The germline gives CDR1 KGHSH, CDR2 LQKENI. The CDR3 contains 14 residues. Trimming left V 3 bases short and J 5 bases short, with 10 bases between. Original data processing: The assay estimated nucleated cells by amplifying reference gene primers. Generated by immunoSEQ multiplex PCR, the TCRdb table keeps only in-frame clones and is missing some. The V and J calls and clone size were taken over from that table, and D and trimming were inferred from the DNA. Of about 200,000 clones listed, roughly 81% are singletons.

The chain links TRBV18 to TRBJ1-4, with D possibly matching TRBD1 (6 bases). This TCR derives from an elderly woman with acute or convalescent COVID-19. The source material was peripheral blood. This chain's CDR3 is CASSPTGFNEKLFF. CDR3 bases: TGTGCCAGCTCACCTACAGGGTTCAATGAAAAACTGTTTTTT.